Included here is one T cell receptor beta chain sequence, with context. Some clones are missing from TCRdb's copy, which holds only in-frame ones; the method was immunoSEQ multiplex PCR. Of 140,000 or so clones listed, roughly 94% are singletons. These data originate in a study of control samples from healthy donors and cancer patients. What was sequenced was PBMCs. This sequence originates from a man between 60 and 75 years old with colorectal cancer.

Here the CDR3 DNA reads TGTGCCACCAGTGATTTTCAGGGGGCTTCGAGGAACGAGCAGTACTTC. It codes for CATSDFQGASRNEQYF. The chain couples TRBV24-1 to TRBJ2-7; TRBD1 aligns across 8 bases. Trimming took 1 base from V and 5 from J; bases not matched to a gene: 9. Germline V gives CDR1 KGHDR, CDR2 SFDVKD. There are 16 residues in the CDR3.